Sequencing of this T cell receptor (beta chain) was carried out in a study of cytomegalovirus exposure and HLA in healthy donors. A multiplex PCR was run with 60 Vbeta primers and 13 Jbeta primers. Assay used: immunoSEQ multiplex PCR; TCRdb lists only in-frame clones, some missing. The profile covers about 180,000 clones, with 79% appearing a single time and around 0.69% taken by the ten largest. V was trimmed by 4 bases and J by 0 bases, leaving 16 bases between them. Germline CDR1 is MDHEN and CDR2 is SYDVKM. This CDR3 is built from 16 residues. The chain uses TRBV28 and TRBJ2-7; no definite D call. This clonotype was obtained from a woman aged 40 to 50 in good health and CMV-seronegative. What was sequenced was PBMCs. The CDR3 loop reads CASSSQRGSLSYEQYF. CDR3 bases: TGTGCCAGCAGTTCCCAAAGAGGATCGCTCTCCTACGAGCAGTACTTC.